This entry describes one T cell receptor (beta chain). Its antigen is as yet unknown. The PCR employed 60 Vbeta primers together with 13 Jbeta primers. Sequenced by immunoSEQ multiplex PCR; TCRdb stores in-frame clones only, minus some. The data show roughly 90,000 clones, around four fifths seen once. This record comes from a study of cytomegalovirus exposure and HLA in healthy donors. V lost 5 bases, J lost 6 bases, and 7 bases lay in between. Germline CDR1 reads DFQATT; CDR2 reads SNEGSKA (reference sequence). The CDR3 runs to 10 residues. Study-level findings and limits: An ancestry cluster, one associated with Asian ancestry, reportedly showed fewer N-insertions than the approximately 670-donor mean in a later analysis. Most subjects' HLA-A and HLA-B alleles were reportedly predicted from TCR beta sequences. Most observed TCR sequences were rare, whereas some public TCRs were detected in many donors.

This rearrangement joins TRBV20-1 to TRBJ1-2; no reliable D call. The sequence was collected from a man aged 30 to 39 in good health and CMV-seropositive. Sequencing used PBMCs. CDR3 residues: CSAYLDGYTF. The CDR3 DNA is TGCAGTGCTTACCTAGATGGCTACACCTTC.